This TCR beta chain was obtained from a study of blood T cell repertoires in COVID-19. Study information: In each case, the material was cDNA or gDNA derived from T cells, B-cell-depleted T cells, or PBMCs.

From germline, CDR1 is SQVTM and CDR2 ANQGSEA. This CDR3 has 14 residues. Deletions cut 3 bases from V and 4 bases from J, with 13 bases between. Original data processing: It was from reference gene primer amplification that nucleated cell counts were estimated. Sequencing was performed with immunoSEQ multiplex PCR; in TCRdb, only in-frame clones are kept and a portion is missing. V and J calls and clone size are as listed in that table; D and trimming were resolved from the DNA. The table shows 230,000 or so clones, with 80% to 90% occurring only once. The source is a woman aged 40 to 55 who had recovered from COVID-19. The specimen sequenced was peripheral blood. The chain uses TRBV29-1 and TRBJ2-1; perhaps TRBD2 as D (6 bases). For the CDR3, the DNA is TGCAGCGTTGACCCCTCCGGACTATACAATGAGCAGTTCTTC. It is translated as CSVDPSGLYNEQFF.